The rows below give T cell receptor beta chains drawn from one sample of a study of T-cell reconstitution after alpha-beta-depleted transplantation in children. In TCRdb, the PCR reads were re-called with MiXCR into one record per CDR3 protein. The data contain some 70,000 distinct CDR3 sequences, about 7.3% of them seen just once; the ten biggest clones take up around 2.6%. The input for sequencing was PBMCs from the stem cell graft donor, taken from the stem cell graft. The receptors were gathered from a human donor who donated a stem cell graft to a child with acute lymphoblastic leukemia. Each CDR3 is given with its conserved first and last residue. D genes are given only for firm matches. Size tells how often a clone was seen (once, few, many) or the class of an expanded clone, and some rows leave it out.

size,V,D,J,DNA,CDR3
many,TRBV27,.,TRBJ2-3,TGTGCCAGCAGTTCACCCCGCGTCACCGATGCTAGCACAGATACGCAGTATTTT,CASSSPRVTDASTDTQYF
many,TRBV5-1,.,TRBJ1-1,TGCGCCAGCAGCACCGGACAGTCTATTCAGAACACTGAAGCTTTCTTT,CASSTGQSIQNTEAFF
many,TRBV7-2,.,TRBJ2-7,TGTGCCAGCAGCTTATCGATTTACGAGCAGTACTTC,CASSLSIYEQYF
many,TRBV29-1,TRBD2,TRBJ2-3,TGCAGCGTTGAAGATCGAGGACTAGCGGGGATTGATGATACGCAGTATTTT,CSVEDRGLAGIDDTQYF
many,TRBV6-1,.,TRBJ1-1,TGTGCCAGCAGTAGGGACATTCCAAATCCTGAAGCTTTCTTT,CASSRDIPNPEAFF
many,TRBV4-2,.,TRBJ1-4,TGTGCCAGCAGCCAAGATGGACAAGGCAATGAAAAACTGTTTTTT,CASSQDGQGNEKLFF
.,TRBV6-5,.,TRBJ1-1,TGTGCCAGTTCAGGGTTGTACACTGAAGCTTTCTTT,CASSGLYTEAFF
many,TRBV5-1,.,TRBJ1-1,TGCGCCAGCAGCTTGGGGGGATGGTTCACTGAAGCTTTCTTT,CASSLGGWFTEAFF
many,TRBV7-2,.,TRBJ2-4,TGTGCCAGCAGCTTAGCGGCCGGAGATTGGGACATTCAGTACTTC,CASSLAAGDWDIQYF
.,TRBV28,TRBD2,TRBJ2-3,TGTGCCAGCAGTTTCTTCGGGAGGCGGGAGCAGACAGATACGCAGTATTTT,CASSFFGRREQTDTQYF
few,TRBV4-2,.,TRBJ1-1,TGTGCCAGCAGCCAAGATCTGGGGGGGACTGAAGCTTTCTTT,CASSQDLGGTEAFF
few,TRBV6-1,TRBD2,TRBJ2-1,TGTGCCAGCAGTCCCCCTGGCGGGGGGGCATACAATGAGCAGTTCTTC,CASSPPGGGAYNEQFF
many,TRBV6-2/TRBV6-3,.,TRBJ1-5,TGTGCCACCCGGGGGGCGGGACAGCCCCAGCATTTT,CATRGAGQPQHF
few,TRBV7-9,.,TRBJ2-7,TGTGCCAGCAGAGTTCGGGACGAGCAGTACTTC,CASRVRDEQYF
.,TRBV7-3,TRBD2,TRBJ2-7,TGTGCCAGCAGCCTGGGGACTAGCGGGGGTTTGCACTTC,CASSLGTSGGLHF
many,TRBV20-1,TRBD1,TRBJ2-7,TGCAGTGCTATTAACCCGGGACAGGGGAGCTCCTACGAGCAGTACTTC,CSAINPGQGSSYEQYF
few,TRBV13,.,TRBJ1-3,TGTGCCAGCGGTTACAACTCGGCCAGGGACGGAAACACCATATATTTT,CASGYNSARDGNTIYF
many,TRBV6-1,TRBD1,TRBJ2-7,TGTGCCAGCAGTGCCGGGACAGGGACGTACGAGCAGTACTTC,CASSAGTGTYEQYF
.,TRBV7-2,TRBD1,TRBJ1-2,TGTGCCAGCAGCCTCGGTAGGACAGGGTCCCACTATGGCTACACCTTC,CASSLGRTGSHYGYTF
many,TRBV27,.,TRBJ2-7,TGTGCCAGCAGTTTACATGGCGACTCCTACGAGCAGTACTTC,CASSLHGDSYEQYF
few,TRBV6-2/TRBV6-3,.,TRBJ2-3,TGTGCCAGCAGGACTATCCGGGGCGCGTCATATACGCAGTATTTT,CASRTIRGASYTQYF
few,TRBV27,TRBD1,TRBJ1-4,TGTGCCAGCAGTTTATCGGGGAACAGGGGTTTTGAAAAACTGTTTTTT,CASSLSGNRGFEKLFF
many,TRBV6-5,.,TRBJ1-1,TGTGCCAGCAGTTACTCATTAGACACTGAAGCTTTCTTT,CASSYSLDTEAFF
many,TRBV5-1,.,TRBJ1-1,TGCGCCAGCAGCCAAGGCGGCCCGAACACTGAAGCTTTCTTT,CASSQGGPNTEAFF
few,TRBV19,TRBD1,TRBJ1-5,TGTGCCAGTAGTACAGAGGGGACAGGCAATCAGCCCCAGCATTTT,CASSTEGTGNQPQHF
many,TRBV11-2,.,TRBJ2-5,TGTGCCAGCAGCCGACAGCCCCAAGATACCCAGTACTTC,CASSRQPQDTQYF
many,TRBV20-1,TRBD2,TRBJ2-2,TGCAGTGCCTTGGGGACTAGCGGGAGCGGCGGCACCGGGGAGCTGTTTTTT,CSALGTSGSGGTGELFF
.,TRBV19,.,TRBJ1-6,TGTGCCAGTAGTATAAAAGGTTACAATTCACCCCTCCACTTT,CASSIKGYNSPLHF
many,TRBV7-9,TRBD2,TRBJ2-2,TGTGCCAGCAGCCAAAAGCGGGAGCAAGGGGAGCTGTTTTTT,CASSQKREQGELFF
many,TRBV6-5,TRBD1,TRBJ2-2,TGTGCCAGCAGCCGAGGCACAGGGGGTCCCGGGGAGCTGTTTTTT,CASSRGTGGPGELFF
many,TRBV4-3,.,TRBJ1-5,TGCGCCAGTAGCCAAGCTATAAATCAGCCCCAGCATTTT,CASSQAINQPQHF
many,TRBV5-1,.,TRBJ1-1,TGCGCCAGCAGCTTGGTGGAGGGCACTAACACTGAAGCTTTCTTT,CASSLVEGTNTEAFF
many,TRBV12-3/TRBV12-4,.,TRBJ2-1,TGTGCCAGCAGCCTCAGGGGAGGGAACAATGAGCAGTTCTTC,CASSLRGGNNEQFF
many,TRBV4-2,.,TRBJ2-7,TGTGCCAGCAGCCAAGTGTACAGGGCGTCCTACGAGCAGTACTTC,CASSQVYRASYEQYF
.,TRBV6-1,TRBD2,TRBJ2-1,TGTGCCAGCAGTCCCTGGACTAGCGGGAGGGCCATGAACAATGAGCAGTTCTTC,CASSPWTSGRAMNNEQFF
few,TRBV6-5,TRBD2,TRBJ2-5,TGTGCCAGCAGTTCCCTAAGCGGGGGCTTCCAAGAGACCCAGTACTTC,CASSSLSGGFQETQYF
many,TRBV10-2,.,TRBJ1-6,TGCGCCAGCAGGGGCACCAATTCACCCCTCCACTTT,CASRGTNSPLHF
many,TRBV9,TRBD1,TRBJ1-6,TGTGCCAGCGCACGCAGGACAGGGAGTAATTCACCCCTCCACTTT,CASARRTGSNSPLHF
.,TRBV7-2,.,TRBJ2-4,TGTGCCAGCAGCTTGTGGACGACCAAAAACATTCAGTACTTC,CASSLWTTKNIQYF
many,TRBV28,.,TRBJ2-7,TGTGCCAGCAGTTTCCCCCCGGAGCGCGAGCAGTACTTC,CASSFPPEREQYF
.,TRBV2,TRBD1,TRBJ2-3,TGTGCCAGCTATGACAGGGGAATCACAGATACGCAGTATTTT,CASYDRGITDTQYF
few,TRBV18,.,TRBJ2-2,TGTGCCAGCTCACCACAGGGGAACACCGGGGAGCTGTTTTTT,CASSPQGNTGELFF
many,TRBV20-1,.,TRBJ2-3,TGCAGTGCTCCTCGGACCGGAGATACGCAGTATTTT,CSAPRTGDTQYF
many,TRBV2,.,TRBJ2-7,TGTGCCAGCATTGGGCAGGGGTTGGTCGAGCAGTACTTC,CASIGQGLVEQYF
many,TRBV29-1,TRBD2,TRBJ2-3,TGCAGCGGAGCCCCTCTAGCGGGAGCAGACACAGATACGCAGTATTTT,CSGAPLAGADTDTQYF
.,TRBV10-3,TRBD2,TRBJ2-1,TGTGCCATCAGTGGGGGAATCCTAGCGGATTACAATGAGCAGTTCTTC,CAISGGILADYNEQFF
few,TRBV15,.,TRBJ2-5,TGTGCCACCAGTAGCGACCGGACCCAGTACTTC,CATSSDRTQYF
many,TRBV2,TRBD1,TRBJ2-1,TGTGCCAGCAGTGGACCCGGGACAGGGGGCGGTCCGTATGAGCAGTTCTTC,CASSGPGTGGGPYEQFF
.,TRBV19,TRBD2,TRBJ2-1,TGTGCCAGTAGTTTCCCCTCTAGCGGGGGGGTTAATGAGCAGTTCTTC,CASSFPSSGGVNEQFF
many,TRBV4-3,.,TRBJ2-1,TGCGCCAGCAGCCGAGTAGCGTCGGATGAGCAGTTCTTC,CASSRVASDEQFF
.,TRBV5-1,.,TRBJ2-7,TGTGCCAGCAGCTCCTCCGAGGCCCACGAGCAGTACTTC,CASSSSEAHEQYF
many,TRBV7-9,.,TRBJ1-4,TGTGCCAGCAGCCCCCGGACAAGGAGAGAAAAACTGTTTTTT,CASSPRTRREKLFF
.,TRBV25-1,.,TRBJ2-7,TGTGCCAGCAGTGGGTCCGGGGTAGGCGAGCAGTACTTC,CASSGSGVGEQYF
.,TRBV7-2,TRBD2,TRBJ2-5,TGTGCCAGCAGCTTAAGGAGGGGACTAGCGGAAGAGACCCAGTACTTC,CASSLRRGLAEETQYF
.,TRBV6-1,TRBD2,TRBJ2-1,TGTGCCAGCAGTGAACCGGGGGGATCCTACAATGAGCAGTTCTTC,CASSEPGGSYNEQFF
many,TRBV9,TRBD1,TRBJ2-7,TGTGCCAGCAGCGCCACAGGGGGCCCTTACGAGCAGTACTTC,CASSATGGPYEQYF
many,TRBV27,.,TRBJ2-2,TGTGCCAGCAGTTTATCGACCGCCTCTCCGAGGGGGACCGGGGAGCTGTTTTTT,CASSLSTASPRGTGELFF
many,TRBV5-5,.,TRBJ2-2,TGTGCCAGCAGCTTTCGGCTAGCTCCTCCCTCGAACACCGGGGAGCTGTTTTTT,CASSFRLAPPSNTGELFF
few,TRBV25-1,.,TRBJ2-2,TGTGCCAGCAGTGGGGAACAGGAGAACACCGGGGAGCTGTTTTTT,CASSGEQENTGELFF
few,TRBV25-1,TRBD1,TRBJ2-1,TGTGCCAGCGCCCAAGTCCGCGGACAGGATTACAATGAGCAGTTCTTC,CASAQVRGQDYNEQFF